Listed below are T cell receptor beta chains from one sample, sequenced in a study of blood T cells in healthy people across ages. TCRdb passed the 5' RACE reads through MiXCR, listing each CDR3 protein once. The sample contains around 1,500,000 distinct CDR3 sequences, about 40% of which appear only once. Input material: blood. Receptors were obtained from a woman in her late teens or twenties in good health. Both conserved end residues are part of each CDR3. Each record gives: J gene, clone size, V gene, CDR3 protein. Expanded clones are given a class, and other clones once, few, many or no size at all.

>TRBJ1-1|once|TRBV12-3/TRBV12-4
CASSSGTGLMNTEAFF
>TRBJ1-4|NA|TRBV5-1
CASSPTKSTTGSNEKLFF
>TRBJ2-2|NA|TRBV4-1
CASSQGAAVVAGELFF
>TRBJ2-7|NA|TRBV27
CASRSGGPMYEQYF
>TRBJ2-4|NA|TRBV2
CASTTTDRKKNIQYF
>TRBJ2-2|NA|TRBV7-3
CPAAASSTGELFF
>TRBJ2-7|many|TRBV29-1
CSVEETGQFDEQYF
>TRBJ1-5|few|TRBV20-1
CSASLPGVRGMNQPQHF
>TRBJ1-2|NA|TRBV29-1
CSVEKGGGFYGYTF
>TRBJ1-5|NA|TRBV20-1
CSAGTGGLGQPQHF
>TRBJ2-7|few|TRBV18
CASSPQEQTHEQYF
>TRBJ2-2|NA|TRBV15
CATSMNQGPGELFF
>TRBJ2-1|few|TRBV3-1
CASSQGAVEQFF
>TRBJ2-7|NA|TRBV6-1
CASSPRDSATYEQYF
>TRBJ1-1|NA|TRBV6-5
CANSRQGAGGAFF
>TRBJ2-1|NA|TRBV7-2
CASPSGTGAFNEQFF
>TRBJ2-7|NA|TRBV27
CASSSPKGRSYEQYF
>TRBJ2-7|NA|TRBV2
CASSESSLGQGAPDIAYEQYF
>TRBJ1-5|few|TRBV12-3/TRBV12-4
CASSSSTGGWGQPQHF
>TRBJ1-5|many|TRBV6-6
CASSYGGSNQPQHF
>TRBJ2-5|NA|TRBV5-1
CTSSYRTLQETQYF
>TRBJ2-7|NA|TRBV6-5
CASSHPSGRAPYEQYF
>TRBJ1-1|NA|TRBV29-1
CSVVSTGITEAFF
>TRBJ2-2|NA|TRBV12-3/TRBV12-4
CASSLGAGKAGELFF
>TRBJ2-1|NA|TRBV7-2
CASSLVHIPYNEQFF
>TRBJ2-7|NA|TRBV5-1
CASSLTVGTDEQYF
>TRBJ1-2|few|TRBV4-1
CASSQGISYGYTF
>NA|NA|TRBV6-6
CASSITGSNEQYF
>TRBJ1-4|few|TRBV11-2
CASSSPGVDTNEKLFF